The 21 T cell receptor beta chains reported below all come from one sample, sequenced in a study of T-cell reconstitution after alpha-beta-depleted transplantation in children. The authors prepared the TCRbeta library with unique molecular identifiers. In TCRdb, the PCR reads were re-called with MiXCR into one record per CDR3 protein. This repertoire shows approximately 200,000 distinct CDR3 sequences, more than 14% found once; its top ten account for roughly 13%. The starting material was PBMCs from the stem cell graft donor, obtained from the stem cell graft. Receptor source: a human donor who donated a stem cell graft to a child with acute lymphoblastic leukemia.

This clonotype was seen just once. A much more abundant neighbour one base away suggests this may be a read error. The V call is TRBV5-1, the J call TRBJ1-2; unclear D gene. Per the germline V gene, CDR1 is SGHRS and CDR2 is YFSETQ. The CDR3 has 12 residues. CDR3 sequence (DNA): TGCGCCTGCAGTGGAGGAAACTATGGCTACACCTTC. It encodes CACSGGNYGYTF.

At least ten counts were recorded for this clonotype. The V and J genes are TRBV20-1 and TRBJ2-7; 15 nucleotides match TRBD2. The V gene's germline CDR1 is DFQATT and CDR2 SNEGSKA (reference sequence). The CDR3 consists of 15 residues. V lost 4 bases, J lost 3 bases, and 4 bases stayed unmatched. In DNA form, the CDR3 reads TGCAGTGCTAACGGACTAGCGGGAGGGTTCTACGAGCAGTACTTC. Encoded protein: CSANGLAGGFYEQYF.

This clonotype was detected many times. The rearrangement links TRBV30 to TRBJ1-5, with D maybe TRBD1 (6 bases). The germline gives CDR1 GTSNPN, CDR2 SVGIG (reference sequence). Trimming shortened V by 2 bases and J by 4 bases, and 9 bases separated the two germline ends. The CDR3 totals 13 residues. This CDR3 reads CAWSYRENQPQHF. DNA of the CDR3: TGTGCCTGGAGTTACAGGGAAAATCAGCCCCAGCATTTT.

This clonotype was picked up many times. The chain employs TRBV5-1 and TRBJ2-5; 7 bases agree with TRBD1. The CDR3 consists of 14 residues. In germline, CDR1 is SGHRS, CDR2 YFSETQ. V lost 0 bases and J lost 1; bases outside the gene matches: 0. CDR3 protein: CASSLDRGQETQYF. CDR3 DNA sequence: TGCGCCAGCAGCTTGGACAGGGGCCAAGAGACCCAGTACTTC.

This clonotype was counted at least ten times. The V and J genes are TRBV29-1 and TRBJ1-2; perhaps TRBD1 as D (5 bases). CDR3 size: 13 residues. The V end was cut by 3 bases, the J end by 8 bases, with 16 bases between. CDR1 and CDR2 from the germline V gene are SQVTM and ANQGSEA. CDR3 sequence (DNA): TGCAGCGTTGACCGCGCAGGGTCAGGGGGCTACACCTTC. Protein product: CSVDRAGSGGYTF.

This clonotype was counted at least ten times. V and J are TRBV24-1 and TRBJ2-1; 11 bases line up with TRBD2. With 9 bases clipped from V and 9 bases from J, the junction kept 12 bases outside the gene matches. Germline loops: CDR1 KGHDR, CDR2 SFDVKD. The CDR3 covers 15 residues. CDR3 sequence (DNA): TGTGCCACCCAGAAAACTAGCGGGAGTGGTCTTGAGCAGTTCTTC. Translating it yields CATQKTSGSGLEQFF.

On this clonotype: A single base separates this from a much larger clone, so it may be a read error. CDR3 protein: CASSNSTFDRHHGYTF. In DNA form, the CDR3 reads TGTGCCAGCAGCAATTCCACCTTCGACAGGCACCATGGCTACACCTTC. The V and J genes are TRBV21-1 and TRBJ1-2; the tabulated D call, TRBD1, remains unverified against the DNA. TRBV21-1 is a pseudogene. This CDR3 comprises 16 residues.

In this sample, this clonotype turned up a few times. The gene calls are TRBV11-3 and TRBJ2-5; 8 bases match TRBD2. Germline V lookup: CDR1 SGHNT, CDR2 YENEEA. V was pared by 1 base and J by 2 bases, with 27 bases of the junction left unmatched. This CDR3 contains 23 residues. CDR3: CASSLVGRQTGFYPTSGQETQYF. The CDR3 DNA sequence: TGTGCCAGCAGCTTAGTCGGTCGTCAGACCGGCTTTTACCCCACTAGCGGACAAGAGACCCAGTACTTC.

This clonotype was detected only a few times. The chain carries TRBV18 and TRBJ2-1; 9 nucleotides align to TRBD2. This CDR3 comprises 14 residues. The germline V gene has CDR1 KGHSH and CDR2 LQKENI. Losses at the gene ends were 2 bases for V and 7 bases for J; bases not matched to a gene: 3. As DNA, the CDR3 is TGTGCCAGCTCACCAGATACTAGCGGGAATGAGCAGTTCTTC. It codes for CASSPDTSGNEQFF.

This clonotype was counted a few times. The J gene is TRBJ2-2, the V gene TRBV2, with no clear D. V lost 6 bases to trimming and J lost 3 bases, with 14 bases between them. CDR1 is SNHLY, CDR2 FYNNEI, per germline. The CDR3 totals 15 residues. The CDR3 loop is CASSATDRYTGELFF. CDR3 in DNA: TGTGCCAGCAGCGCCACCGACCGGTACACCGGGGAGCTGTTTTTT.

This clonotype occurred many times. The chain joins TRBV4-1 to TRBJ1-1, with D perhaps TRBD1 (6 bases). The CDR3 length is 14 residues. V gave up 4 bases and J gave up 4 bases, with 13 bases separating them. Germline-derived CDR1 and CDR2 are MGHRA and YSYEKL. CDR3: CASSPREGGTEAFF. DNA for the CDR3: TGCGCCAGCAGCCCGAGGGAGGGGGGCACTGAAGCTTTCTTT.

This clonotype was observed many times. J is TRBJ2-1 and V is TRBV19, with D unresolved. The length of the CDR3 is 13 residues. Looked up from germline, CDR1 is LNHDA and CDR2 is SQIVND (reference sequence). Trimming removed 6 bases from V and 15 bases from J, with 21 bases in between. DNA for the CDR3: TGTGCCAGTAGCTCAAAACCCGGCAGATTTTTGTTCTTC. Protein product: CASSSKPGRFLFF.

There are many counts of this clonotype. The CDR3 sequence is CAISDTGAFQETQYF. DNA for the CDR3: TGTGCCATCAGTGATACTGGGGCCTTCCAAGAGACCCAGTACTTC. The rearrangement links TRBV10-3 to TRBJ2-5; possibly TRBD1 for D (5 bases). The germline gives CDR1 ENHRY, CDR2 SYGVKD. The CDR3 covers 15 residues. The V gene lost 3 bases and the J gene lost 1 base, with 12 bases spanning the gap.

The table lists this clonotype with many counts. The rearrangement joins TRBV6-5 to TRBJ2-7; TRBD2 matches 8 bases. With 0 bases clipped from V and 2 bases from J, the junction kept 12 bases outside the gene matches. Germline CDR1 MNHEY, CDR2 SVGAGI. This CDR3 has 18 amino acids. The CDR3 sequence: CASSYSIGAGADPYEQYF. The CDR3 nucleotides read TGTGCCAGCAGTTACTCGATCGGAGCGGGAGCTGACCCCTACGAGCAGTACTTC.

In its sample, this clonotype was seen many times. J is TRBJ1-4 and V is TRBV5-1; D not resolved. Germline assignment: CDR1 SGHRS and CDR2 YFSETQ. This CDR3 contains 14 residues. V was pared by 1 base and J by 4 bases, with 8 bases between. Here the CDR3 DNA reads TGCGCCAGCAGCTTGAGAGGGCGTAATGAAAAACTGTTTTTT. Translated, it gives CASSLRGRNEKLFF.

At least ten counts were recorded for this clonotype. The rearrangement joins TRBV5-1 to TRBJ2-7; possibly TRBD1 for D (5 bases). The CDR3 has 18 amino acids. The V gene's germline CDR1 is SGHRS and CDR2 YFSETQ. V was shortened by 1 base and J by 3 bases, with 23 bases between the two germline ends. CDR3 protein: CASSLLYQGSVRGYEQYF. The CDR3 DNA is TGCGCCAGCAGCTTGTTGTACCAGGGAAGCGTTCGAGGCTACGAGCAGTACTTC. The full variable domain, rest sourced from reference TRBV5-1 and TRBJ2-7, is KAGVTQTPRYLIKTRGQQVTLSCSPISGHRSVSWYQQTPGQGLQFLFEYFSETQRNKGNFPGRFSGRQFSNSRSEMNVSTLELGDSALYLCASSLLYQGSVRGYEQYFGPGTRLTVT.

A word on this clonotype: A much more abundant neighbour one base away suggests this may be a read error. The rearrangement links TRBV20-1 to TRBJ2-5; D possibly matches TRBD1 or TRBD2 (5 bases each). This CDR3 spans 13 amino acids. V was shortened by 1 base and J by 5 bases, with 11 bases between the two germline ends. In germline, CDR1 is DFQATT, CDR2 SNEGSKA (reference sequence). CDR3 sequence: CSARGDGRETQYF. DNA of the CDR3: TGCAGTGCTAGAGGGGACGGCCGGGAGACCCAGTACTTC.

The J gene is TRBJ2-4, the V gene TRBV5-1, with 9 positions matching TRBD2. Germline V gene sequence: CDR1 SGHRS, CDR2 YFSETQ. The V and J ends lost 4 bases and 5 bases, in that order; junction bases with no gene match: 7. CDR3 size: 15 residues. CDR3 nucleotide sequence: TGCGCCAGCAGCCCTGGGCTAGCGGGACAAAACATTCAGTACTTC. This gives the protein CASSPGLAGQNIQYF.

The J gene is TRBJ2-7, the V gene TRBV7-9; 7 nucleotides match TRBD1. This CDR3 has 14 residues. The germline V gene has CDR1 SEHNR and CDR2 FQNEAQ (reference sequence). V was clipped by 2 bases and J by 3 bases; unmatched bases: 4. Here the CDR3 reads CASSLLGTDYEQYF. The DNA for the CDR3 is TGTGCCAGCAGCTTATTAGGGACAGACTACGAGCAGTACTTC.

This clonotype was detected a few times. V is TRBV2 and J is TRBJ1-5, with TRBD1 matching 7 bases. V shed 6 bases, J shed 3 bases, and the junction held 5 bases outside the gene matches. CDR1 and CDR2 (germline): SNHLY, FYNNEI. The CDR3 consists of 14 residues. The CDR3 spells CASSLTGDNQPQHF. The DNA of the CDR3 is TGTGCCAGCAGCTTAACAGGGGACAATCAGCCCCAGCATTTT. Using reference TRBV2 and TRBJ1-5 for the parts outside the CDR3, the full variable domain is EPEVTQTPSHQVTQMGQEVILRCVPISNHLYFYWYRQILGQKVEFLVSFYNNEISEKSEIFDDQFSVERPDGSNFTLKIRSTKLEDSAMYFCASSLTGDNQPQHFGDGTRLSIL.

This rearrangement joins TRBV3-1 to TRBJ1-4; no reliable D call. V lost 6 bases to trimming and J lost 6 bases, with 11 bases between them. This CDR3 spans 13 amino acids. CDR1 LGHDT and CDR2 YNNKEL come from the germline V gene (reference sequence). The CDR3 bases are TGTGCCAGCAGTGGATTAGTAGATGAAAAACTGTTTTTT. Protein: CASSGLVDEKLFF.